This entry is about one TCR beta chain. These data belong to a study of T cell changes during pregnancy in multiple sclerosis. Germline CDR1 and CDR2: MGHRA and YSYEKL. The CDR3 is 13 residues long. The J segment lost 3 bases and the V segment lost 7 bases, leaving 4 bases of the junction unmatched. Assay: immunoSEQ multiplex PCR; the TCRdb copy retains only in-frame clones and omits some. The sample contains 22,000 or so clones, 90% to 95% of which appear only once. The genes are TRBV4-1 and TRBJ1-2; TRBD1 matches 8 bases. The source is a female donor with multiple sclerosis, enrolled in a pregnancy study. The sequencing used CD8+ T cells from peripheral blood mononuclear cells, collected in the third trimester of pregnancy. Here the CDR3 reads CASKPQGDYGYTF. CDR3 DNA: TGCGCCAGCAAGCCACAGGGGGACTATGGCTACACCTTC.